The clone carrying this T cell receptor beta chain was seen many times. These data belong to a study of blood T cells in healthy people across ages. Isolation recovered at least 6 million PBMCs from every sample. For the second PCR, which ran for roughly 7 to 11 cycles, a sample-barcoded 5' primer and a J-beta primer mix were used. TCRdb independently ran MiXCR on the 5' RACE reads; one entry per CDR3 protein. The data contain around 650,000 distinct CDR3 sequences, around 32% of them singletons. V lost 5 bases and J 0 bases, leaving 11 bases between the germline ends. The CDR3 runs 14 residues. The V gene's germline CDR1 is DFQATT and CDR2 SNEGSKA (reference sequence).

The receptor was derived from an elderly woman in good health. This chain connects TRBV20-1 to TRBJ2-1, with D hard to call. Sequencing was performed on blood. This CDR3 reads CSAGPVSSYNEQFF. In DNA, the CDR3 is TGCAGTGCTGGACCGGTGAGCTCCTACAATGAGCAGTTCTTC.